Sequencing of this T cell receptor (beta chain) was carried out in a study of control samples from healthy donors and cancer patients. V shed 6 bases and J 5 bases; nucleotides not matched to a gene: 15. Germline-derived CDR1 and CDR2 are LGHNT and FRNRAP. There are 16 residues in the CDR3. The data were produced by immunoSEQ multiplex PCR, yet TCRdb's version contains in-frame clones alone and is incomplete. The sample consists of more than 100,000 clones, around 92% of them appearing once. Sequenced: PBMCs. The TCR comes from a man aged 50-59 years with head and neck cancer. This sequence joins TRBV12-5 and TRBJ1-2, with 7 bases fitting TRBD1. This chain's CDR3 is CASGLTRGDRVYGYTF. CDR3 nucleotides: TGTGCTAGTGGCCTGACCCGGGGCGACAGGGTATATGGCTACACCTTC.